These 16 T cell receptor beta chains were all obtained from the same sample, sequenced in a study of graft-versus-host responses after intestinal transplantation. Libraries were prepared by immunoSEQ multiplex PCR; TCRdb keeps only in-frame clonotypes and omits some of them. The sample consists of some 84,000 clones, roughly 80% of them appearing once. Their antigens remain unidentified. Here the sequenced sample was unstimulated CD4+ T cells sorted from spleen or lymph node cells, taken before intestinal transplant. Every receptor here comes from a human donor who received an intestinal transplant.

The chain carries TRBV4-1 and TRBJ2-1, with D possibly matching TRBD2 (7 bases). V gave up 2 bases and J gave up 6 bases, with 20 bases separating them. This CDR3 has 17 amino acids. Germline V gene data show CDR1 as MGHRA and CDR2 as YSYEKL. CDR3 DNA: TGCGCCAGCAGCCAACGCGTTGGGGCGGGGGCGGGCAATGAGCAGTTCTTC. Its translation: CASSQRVGAGAGNEQFF.

The rearrangement uses TRBV10-3 and TRBJ2-3; 14 positions match TRBD2. Germline V CDR1 and CDR2: ENHRY, SYGVKD. After removal of 6 bases from V and 4 bases from J, the junction contained 6 bases not matched to a gene. This CDR3 is built from 16 residues. CDR3 in amino acids: CAISYGTSGSSDTQYF. The CDR3 DNA sequence: TGTGCCATCAGCTACGGGACTAGCGGGAGTTCAGATACGCAGTATTTT.

V gene TRBV5-1 combines with J gene TRBJ2-6, with a possible D match to TRBD2 (6 bases). V lost 0 bases, J lost 5 bases, and 12 bases lay in between. The CDR3 has 16 residues. The germline gives CDR1 SGHRS, CDR2 YFSETQ. This chain's CDR3 is CASSLEGGLWANVLTF. The CDR3 nucleotides are TGCGCCAGCAGCTTGGAGGGAGGCCTCTGGGCCAACGTCCTGACTTTC.

V and J are TRBV9 and TRBJ1-5, with D possibly matching TRBD1 (5 bases). Germline-derived CDR1 and CDR2 are SGDLS and YYNGEE. The CDR3 has 11 residues. Trimming stripped 7 bases from V and 5 bases from J, with 7 bases between. The CDR3 DNA is TGTGCCAGCGGGGGGGATCAGCCCCAGCATTTT. Translating it yields CASGGDQPQHF.

V and J are TRBV4-1 and TRBJ2-2, with 11 positions matching TRBD1. Germline V gives CDR1 MGHRA, CDR2 YSYEKL. V trimming: 4 bases; J trimming: 5 bases; junction bases outside the gene matches: 9. The CDR3 runs 17 residues. The CDR3 loop reads CASSRGQGARGTGELFF. In DNA, the CDR3 is TGCGCCAGCAGCCGAGGACAGGGGGCGAGAGGAACCGGGGAGCTGTTTTTT.

The genes are TRBV5-1 and TRBJ2-5; unclear D gene. Germline loops: CDR1 SGHRS, CDR2 YFSETQ. This CDR3 has 13 amino acids. Trimming removed 5 bases at V and 3 bases at J, with 11 bases between. DNA for the CDR3: TGCGCCAGCAGAGTTACAGAGAAAGAGACCCAGTACTTC. This sequence encodes CASRVTEKETQYF. The variable domain in full, with the rest retrieved from reference TRBV5-1 and TRBJ2-5, is KAGVTQTPRYLIKTRGQQVTLSCSPISGHRSVSWYQQTPGQGLQFLFEYFSETQRNKGNFPGRFSGRQFSNSRSEMNVSTLELGDSALYLCASRVTEKETQYFGPGTRLLVL.

The V call is TRBV14, the J call TRBJ1-4; TRBD1 agrees at 7 bases. The CDR3 runs 15 residues. The germline CDR1 and CDR2 sequences are SGHDN and FVKESK. V lost 3 bases and J lost 6; bases outside the gene matches: 7. CDR3 bases: TGTGCCAGCAGCCAGCTAGACAGGGACGATGAAAAACTGTTTTTT. It codes for CASSQLDRDDEKLFF.

The CDR3: CSVEGDRDRMGGTQYF. In nucleotides, the CDR3 is TGCAGCGTTGAAGGCGATAGGGACAGGATGGGGGGGACCCAGTACTTC. The chain links TRBV29-1 to TRBJ2-5, with 8 positions matching TRBD1. The CDR3 has 16 amino acids. V lost 1 base to trimming and J lost 7 bases; unmatched junction nucleotides: 14. Germline V gene data show CDR1 as SQVTM and CDR2 as ANQGSEA.

This clone was seen a single time. The CDR3 nucleotides read TGTGCCAGCATCAGGACAGCTGAAACAGATACGCAGTATTTT. Protein sequence: CASIRTAETDTQYF. The chain uses TRBV6-1 and TRBJ2-3; a possible D gene is TRBD1 (6 bases). Trimming took 7 bases from V and 3 from J, leaving 14 bases between them. The V gene's germline CDR1 is MNHNS and CDR2 SASEGT. CDR3 length equals 14 residues.

V gene TRBV21-1 combines with J gene TRBJ2-3; the table assigns TRBD1, which was not confirmed against the DNA. TRBV21-1 is listed as a pseudogene. The CDR3 consists of 19 residues. The CDR3 coding sequence is TGTGCCAGCAGGATTGGGACAGGGGGTGTTACTAGGGGCACAGATACGCAGTATTTT. The encoded protein is CASRIGTGGVTRGTDTQYF.

This chain connects TRBV5-5 to TRBJ2-3, with D maybe TRBD2 (6 bases). There are 14 residues in the CDR3. Germline CDR1 reads SGHKS; CDR2 reads YYEKEE (reference sequence). V lost 7 bases and J lost 2, with 14 bases in between. In DNA form, the CDR3 reads TGTGCCAGCTTTTTGAGCGGGTCCACAGATACGCAGTATTTT. The encoded protein is CASFLSGSTDTQYF.

This clone came up once. The V gene is TRBV19, the J gene TRBJ2-7, with 7 bases identical to TRBD1. The CDR3 runs to 12 residues. Germline V gene sequence: CDR1 LNHDA, CDR2 SQIVND (reference sequence). Trimming removed 6 bases from V and 1 base from J; junction bases left unmatched: 0. As DNA, the CDR3 is TGTGCCAGTAGGGGACAGTCCTACGAGCAGTACTTC. It translates to CASRGQSYEQYF.

The V and J genes are TRBV2 and TRBJ2-1; the match to TRBD2 covers 7 bases. Germline V gene data show CDR1 as SNHLY and CDR2 as FYNNEI. With V trimmed by 0 bases and J by 8 bases, 13 bases remained unmatched. The CDR3 covers 17 residues. CDR3 sequence: CASSEARAGEWGHEQFF. The CDR3 region has the DNA TGTGCCAGCAGTGAAGCTCGGGCGGGAGAATGGGGACATGAGCAGTTCTTC.

The sample holds a few counts of this clone. V gene TRBV7-8 combines with J gene TRBJ2-1, with 8 nucleotides matching TRBD2. Germline lookup yields CDR1 SGHVS and CDR2 FQNEAQ. The CDR3 totals 16 residues. The ends lost 5 bases at V and 8 bases at J; junction bases unmatched: 14. The CDR3 DNA follows: TGTGCCAGCAGCCCCATCAGGGCGGGAGGATCCGATGAGCAGTTCTTC. Protein sequence: CASSPIRAGGSDEQFF.

V is TRBV19 and J is TRBJ2-7; D is possibly TRBD1 (6 bases). Germline CDR1 reads LNHDA; CDR2 reads SQIVND (reference sequence). Trimming shortened V by 3 bases and J by 3 bases, and 12 bases separated the two germline ends. The CDR3 is made up of 14 amino acids. The CDR3 loop reads CASSILGQIYEQYF. The CDR3 region has the DNA TGTGCCAGTAGTATTTTAGGACAGATCTACGAGCAGTACTTC.

The chain employs TRBV14 and TRBJ2-2, with 7 bases fitting TRBD1. CDR1 SGHDN and CDR2 FVKESK come from the germline V gene. V dropped 3 bases and J dropped 4; count of bases not matched to a gene: 14. The CDR3 contains 18 residues. The CDR3 here is CASSHPLGGRGSTGELFF. The CDR3 DNA follows: TGTGCCAGCAGCCACCCCCTAGGGGGCAGGGGAAGCACCGGGGAGCTGTTTTTT. The complete variable domain, with remaining parts taken from reference TRBV14 and TRBJ2-2, reads EAGVTQFPSHSVIEKGQTVTLRCDPISGHDNLYWYRRVMGKEIKFLLHFVKESKQDESGMPNNRFLAERTGGTYSTLKVQPAELEDSGVYFCASSHPLGGRGSTGELFFGEGSRLTVL.